This T cell receptor beta chain was found in a study of vaccination effects on CD4 cells after COVID-19. ViraFEST assay sequencing came after antigen-specific CD4+ T cells were expanded with viral peptide pools. It was after around 10 days of culture that CD4+ T cells were isolated. Vaccinated participants had no history of SARS-CoV-2 infection and tested negative for nucleocapsid antibodies. This clone was seen a single time. The target antigen is unknown. This CDR3 contains 15 residues. The V and J ends lost 1 base and 0 bases respectively, with 9 bases between them. CDR1 and CDR2 from the germline V gene are SGHTA and FQGNSA. The assay was immunoSEQ multiplex PCR, and TCRdb's table has in-frame clones only and misses some. The sample carries around 28,000 clones, around 80% recorded once.

The chain joins TRBV7-2 to TRBJ1-1, with D tentatively TRBD1 (5 bases). This material consisted of CD4+ T cells from PBMCs cultured with SARS-CoV-2 spike peptides, taken before COVID-19 vaccination. The clonotype comes from a human donor who received a COVID-19 vaccine. CDR3 sequence: CASSLGGTMNTEAFF. The CDR3 DNA follows: TGTGCCAGCAGCTTAGGGGGCACCATGAACACTGAAGCTTTCTTT.